Listed below are T cell receptor beta chains from one sample, sequenced in a study of T cells in Graves' hyperthyroidism and ophthalmopathy. MiXCR was run by TCRdb on the multiplex PCR reads, yielding one entry per CDR3 protein. The sample contains roughly 350,000 distinct CDR3 sequences, approximately 15% of which appear only once. The sample consisted of blood. Every receptor here comes from a woman in her twenties or thirties with Graves' hyperthyroidism. Both conserved end residues are part of each CDR3. The order of the fields is clone size, V gene, D gene, J gene, CDR3 DNA, CDR3 protein. The D gene is left open where the match is weak. Only some rows state a clone size, as once, few, many or a class for expanded clones.

size: many
V: TRBV30
D: NA
J: TRBJ1-2
DNA: TGTGCCTGGAGTGTTTTCTATGGCTACACCTTC
CDR3: CAWSVFYGYTF

size: many
V: TRBV12-3/TRBV12-4
D: NA
J: TRBJ2-5
DNA: TGTGCCAGCAGTTTAGAGAGAGGGTCGGAGACCCAGTACTTC
CDR3: CASSLERGSETQYF

size: many
V: TRBV19
D: NA
J: TRBJ2-1
DNA: TGTGCCAGTAGTACAGGGGAAGGCTCCTACAATGAGCAGTTCTTC
CDR3: CASSTGEGSYNEQFF

size: many
V: TRBV11-2
D: TRBD2
J: TRBJ2-7
DNA: TGTGCCAGCAGCAAGGGACTAGCGGGAGGGCTCCACGAGCAGTACTTC
CDR3: CASSKGLAGGLHEQYF

size: NA
V: TRBV30
D: NA
J: TRBJ1-5
DNA: TGTGCCTGGAGGGAAACGAATAGCAATCAGCCCCAGCATTTT
CDR3: CAWRETNSNQPQHF

size: NA
V: TRBV6-1
D: TRBD1
J: TRBJ1-4
DNA: TGTGCCAGTACTAGGGACAGAAGAACAACTAATGAAAAACTGTTTTTT
CDR3: CASTRDRRTTNEKLFF

size: NA
V: TRBV28
D: TRBD2
J: TRBJ2-3
DNA: TGTGCCACCTCAACCGGGACTAGCGGCGCAGATACGCAGTATTTT
CDR3: CATSTGTSGADTQYF

size: many
V: TRBV28
D: NA
J: TRBJ2-1
DNA: TGTGCCAGCAGCCATTATGCGGGGTATGGGGATGAGCAGTTCTTC
CDR3: CASSHYAGYGDEQFF

size: NA
V: TRBV30
D: NA
J: TRBJ2-1
DNA: TGTGCCTGGAGTGAAACTGACAATGAGCAGTTCTTC
CDR3: CAWSETDNEQFF

size: many
V: TRBV2
D: NA
J: TRBJ1-3
DNA: TGTGCCAGCAGTGAAAAGGGACCAGGTGGAAACACCATATATTTT
CDR3: CASSEKGPGGNTIYF

size: many
V: TRBV7-9
D: TRBD2
J: TRBJ2-6
DNA: TGTGCCAGCAGCTTACCGGGACTAGCGCTCTCTGGGGCCAACGTCCTGACTTTC
CDR3: CASSLPGLALSGANVLTF

size: many
V: TRBV19
D: NA
J: TRBJ2-7
DNA: TGTGCCAGTAGTATAAAAAAATTTGGCGAGCAGTACTTC
CDR3: CASSIKKFGEQYF

size: NA
V: TRBV4-2
D: NA
J: TRBJ1-5
DNA: TGTGCCAGCAGCCAAGCCCAGGGTTTACAGCCCCAGCATTTT
CDR3: CASSQAQGLQPQHF

size: NA
V: TRBV20-1
D: TRBD1
J: TRBJ1-2
DNA: TGCAGTGCTCCCTCGGACAGGTCCATGGATACTGTTGGCTACACCTTC
CDR3: CSAPSDRSMDTVGYTF

size: few
V: TRBV25-1
D: NA
J: TRBJ2-5
DNA: TGTGCCAGCAGTGTTTGGACATATTACCAAGAGACCCAGTACTTC
CDR3: CASSVWTYYQETQYF

size: few
V: TRBV5-4
D: TRBD1
J: TRBJ1-5
DNA: TGTGCCAGCAGTACCGGGACAGGGGGGTTCCGGAGTCAGCCCCAGCATTTT
CDR3: CASSTGTGGFRSQPQHF

size: NA
V: TRBV29-1
D: NA
J: TRBJ1-1
DNA: TGCAGCGCGTCGACGGAACAGGGAGTGAACACTGAAGCTTTCTTT
CDR3: CSASTEQGVNTEAFF

size: many
V: TRBV28
D: NA
J: TRBJ1-2
DNA: TGTGCCAGCAGGCCCACCCCGGAGTCCTATGGCTACACCTTC
CDR3: CASRPTPESYGYTF

size: many
V: TRBV11-2
D: NA
J: TRBJ2-1
DNA: TGTGCCAGCAGCTTAGAAGGGGGCTCCTACAATGAGCAGTTCTTC
CDR3: CASSLEGGSYNEQFF

size: NA
V: TRBV14
D: NA
J: TRBJ2-7
DNA: TGTGCCAGCAGCCAAGGGTTGTGGAGTAGCGAGCAGTACTTC
CDR3: CASSQGLWSSEQYF

size: many
V: TRBV10-3
D: NA
J: TRBJ2-2
DNA: TGTGCCATCAGGGATCAGGGCTTCGCGAACACCGGGGAGCTGTTTTTT
CDR3: CAIRDQGFANTGELFF

size: many
V: TRBV6-2/TRBV6-3
D: TRBD1
J: TRBJ2-1
DNA: TGTGCCAGCAGTTCACGGGACAGAGCCTTCTATGAGCAGTTCTTC
CDR3: CASSSRDRAFYEQFF

size: many
V: TRBV9
D: NA
J: TRBJ2-1
DNA: TGTGCCAGCAGCGGGGGGATGGACAATGAGCAGTTCTTC
CDR3: CASSGGMDNEQFF

size: many
V: TRBV20-1
D: NA
J: TRBJ2-5
DNA: TGCAGTGCTTCGACTCCGGACGTCCTCCAAGAGACCCAGTACTTC
CDR3: CSASTPDVLQETQYF

size: NA
V: TRBV19
D: TRBD2
J: TRBJ2-1
DNA: TGTGCCGTAAGTCCCACTAGCGGGGTATACAATGAGCAGTTCTTC
CDR3: CAVSPTSGVYNEQFF

size: few
V: TRBV20-1
D: TRBD2
J: TRBJ2-7
DNA: TGCAGTGCTAGAGTAGGCGCACTAGCGGGGGATGAGCAGTACTTC
CDR3: CSARVGALAGDEQYF

size: few
V: TRBV30
D: TRBD1
J: TRBJ1-5
DNA: TGTGCCTGGGCCACAGGGGCCAATCAGCCCCAGCATTTT
CDR3: CAWATGANQPQHF

size: once
V: TRBV4-1
D: TRBD2
J: TRBJ2-1
DNA: TGCGCCAGCAGCCCACTGACTAGCCAAAACTACAATGAGCAGTTCTTC
CDR3: CASSPLTSQNYNEQFF

size: few
V: TRBV18
D: TRBD2
J: TRBJ2-2
DNA: TGTGCCAGCTCACCAATAAGACTAGCGGGGACGAACACCGGGGAGCTGTTTTTT
CDR3: CASSPIRLAGTNTGELFF

size: NA
V: TRBV28
D: NA
J: TRBJ1-6
DNA: TGTGCCAGCAGCTTGGTAGGGCCAAATAATTCACCCCTCCACTTT
CDR3: CASSLVGPNNSPLHF

size: NA
V: TRBV28
D: NA
J: TRBJ1-5
DNA: TGTGCCACACACGGCAGGGTCAGCGAGCCCCAGCATTTT
CDR3: CATHGRVSEPQHF

size: many
V: TRBV11-2
D: NA
J: TRBJ2-3
DNA: TGTGCCAGCAGCTTGCTGGCTGGCACAGATACGCAGTATTTT
CDR3: CASSLLAGTDTQYF